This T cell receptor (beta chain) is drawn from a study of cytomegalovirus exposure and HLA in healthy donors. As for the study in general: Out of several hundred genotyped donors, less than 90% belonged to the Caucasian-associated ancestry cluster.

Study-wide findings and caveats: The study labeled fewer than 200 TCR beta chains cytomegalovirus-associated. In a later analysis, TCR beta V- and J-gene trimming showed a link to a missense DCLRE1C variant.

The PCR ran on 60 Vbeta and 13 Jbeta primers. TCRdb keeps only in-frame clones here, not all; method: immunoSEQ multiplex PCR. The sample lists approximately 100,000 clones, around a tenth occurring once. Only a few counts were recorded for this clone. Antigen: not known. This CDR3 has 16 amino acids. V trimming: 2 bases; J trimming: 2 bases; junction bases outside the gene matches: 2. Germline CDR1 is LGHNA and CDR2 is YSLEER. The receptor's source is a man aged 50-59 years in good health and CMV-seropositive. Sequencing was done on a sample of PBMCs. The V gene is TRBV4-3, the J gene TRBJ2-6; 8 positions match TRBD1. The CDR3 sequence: CASSQLDRAGANVLTF. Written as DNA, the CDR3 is TGCGCCAGCAGCCAACTGGACAGGGCTGGGGCCAACGTCCTGACTTTC.